This T cell receptor (beta chain) came from a study of Ad26.COV2.S vaccination and SARS-CoV-2 variants (TCRdb year 2021). Background on the whole study: Donors in the vaccine arm were drawn from COV1001, a phase I-IIa trial of Ad26.COV2.S in healthy adults that was multicentre, randomized, double-blind and placebo-controlled. Participants in the trial were split at random into five groups of five each, receiving low-dose or high-dose Ad26.COV2.S once or twice, or else placebo on both occasions. The TCR-sequenced set comprised around 30 samples: around 20 Ad26.COV2.S vaccine recipients, 5 placebo recipients and 8 SARS-CoV-2 convalescent individuals. The specificity and breadth of SARS-CoV-2-reactive T cell receptors after Ad26.COV2.S vaccination were assessed by TCRbeta repertoire sequencing. Ad26.COV2.S was administered intramuscularly at a dose of 5x10^10 or 1x10^11 viral particles, either as one shot or as two shots given 56 days apart. Blinding of investigators to trial group allocation was maintained during experiments and outcome assessment. Overall study results and their limits: Comparable non-spike TCR breadth was observed between vaccine and placebo recipients, consistent with only spike being contained in the vaccine. Comparing responses between vaccine doses or regimens was not something the study was powered to do. Spike-specific TCR breadth was higher in Ad26.COV2.S recipients than in placebo recipients (P = 0.0014). Substantial breadth of spike-specific CD8+ and CD4+ T cell responses was reported after vaccination. The authors noted that the TCR breadth and depth analyses may have underestimated total T cell responses.

Per the publication, the treatment or condition label means: about 20 received Ad26.COV2.S at low or high dose, single or two shots; a few received placebo; per-sample allocation not given. Repertoires of vaccine and placebo recipients were sequenced from samples collected on day 63 after the first injection. Cohort 1b enrolled roughly 25 adults aged 18-55 years at a single site in Boston, USA, between 29 July and 7 August 2020. Ad26.COV2.S was a replication-incompetent adenovirus type 26 vector that expressed a prefusion-stabilized SARS-CoV-2 spike protein derived from the original Wuhan strain. The CDR3 numbers 17 residues from cysteine through phenylalanine. Just the 51-base CDR3 DNA is kept, in frame starting at base 1. The germline V gene yields SGHVS for CDR1 and FNYEAQ for CDR2. V is shortened by 4 bases, J by 4 bases, and the region joining them spans 20 bases. The immunoSEQ Assay was used to sequence TCRbeta CDR3 regions. After extraction, genomic DNA underwent amplification by bias-controlled multiplex PCR, followed by high-throughput sequencing. The source study handled its data this way. To quantify the absolute abundance of each unique TCRbeta CDR3 region, sequences were collapsed and filtered. T cell fraction was estimated by normalizing TCRbeta template counts to usable DNA, which was measured by amplifying reference genes present in all nucleated cells. Repertoire TCRs were annotated as SARS-CoV-2-specific when V gene, CDR3 amino acid sequence and J gene were exactly matched to a known reactive TCR set. The reference SARS-CoV-2 TCR set was obtained from MIRA and was filtered for enrichment in COVID-19-positive ImmuneCODE repertoires, whereby public or cross-reactive TCRs were removed. Based on the MIRA antigens, annotated TCRs were further analysed at the level of specific ORF or position within ORF. Depth was the summed frequency of annotated unique rearrangements, while breadth was defined as annotated unique rearrangements over total unique productive rearrangements. Two-sided Wilcoxon rank-sum tests were applied when comparing TCR breadth between groups. Held by TCRdb, this immuneACCESS table contains in-frame sequences only and omits some clones. Under half of the omission traces to an unresolved V gene where checked; the cause of the rest is unknown. The V and J calls and clone size come from that table; D and trimming were worked out from the DNA. In this sample the table shows hundreds of thousands of clones, roughly four fifths of which occur a single time. Jointly, the top ten make up approximately 7.8% of the sample.

This clone was observed a single time. No cognate antigen has been identified for it. No base qualities exist here, and no much larger clone lies one base off it. Rearrangement joined TRBV7-6 to TRBJ2-1; the D gene is perhaps TRBD1, on 5 matching bases. The source material was peripheral blood, sampled in a trial of Ad26.COV2.S vaccine versus placebo. The TCR sequence derives from a person aged 18-60 years who received the Ad26.COV2.S COVID-19 vaccine or a placebo. The CDR3 here reads CASSSPPTVDIYNEQFF. The nucleotides read TGTGCCAGCAGCTCTCCCCCGACCGTGGACATATACAATGAGCAGTTCTTC.